This T cell receptor (beta chain) originates from a study of identical twins. There were only healthy Caucasians among the donors. This clonotype has ten or more counts. Its antigen is unidentified. Findings of the study overall: Compared with unrelated sharing, twin-shared out-of-frame alpha sequences had more low-probability sequences. Where beta out-of-frame sequences were concerned, excess twin sharing was weaker.

The CDR3 length is 14 residues. Losses at the gene ends were 6 bases for V and 3 bases for J; bases not matched to a gene: 2. Per germline, CDR1 MGHDK and CDR2 SYGVNS. MiXCR was run by TCRdb on the 5' RACE reads, yielding one entry per CDR3 protein. Altogether 1.5 million to 2 million distinct CDR3 sequences are present, 32% being singletons, with the ten largest covering more than 0.25%. The sequence was collected from a newborn girl in good health. The sample consisted of cord blood. This chain connects TRBV25-1 to TRBJ2-3, with TRBD2 matching over 11 bases. The CDR3 protein is CASRRLAGTDTQYF. For the CDR3, the DNA is TGTGCCAGCAGGAGACTAGCGGGGACAGATACGCAGTATTTT.